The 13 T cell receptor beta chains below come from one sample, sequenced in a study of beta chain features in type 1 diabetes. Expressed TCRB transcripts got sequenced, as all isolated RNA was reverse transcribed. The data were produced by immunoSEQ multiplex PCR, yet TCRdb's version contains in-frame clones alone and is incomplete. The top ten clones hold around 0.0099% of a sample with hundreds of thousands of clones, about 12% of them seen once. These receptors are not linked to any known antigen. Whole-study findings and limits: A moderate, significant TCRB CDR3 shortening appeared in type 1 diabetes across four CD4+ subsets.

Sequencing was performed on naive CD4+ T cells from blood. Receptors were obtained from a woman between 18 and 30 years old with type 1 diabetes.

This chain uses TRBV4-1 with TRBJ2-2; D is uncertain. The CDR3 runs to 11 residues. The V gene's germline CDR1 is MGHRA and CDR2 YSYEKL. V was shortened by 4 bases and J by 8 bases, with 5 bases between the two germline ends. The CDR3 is CASSLRGELFF. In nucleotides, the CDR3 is TGCGCCAGCAGCCTTCGTGGGGAGCTGTTTTTT.

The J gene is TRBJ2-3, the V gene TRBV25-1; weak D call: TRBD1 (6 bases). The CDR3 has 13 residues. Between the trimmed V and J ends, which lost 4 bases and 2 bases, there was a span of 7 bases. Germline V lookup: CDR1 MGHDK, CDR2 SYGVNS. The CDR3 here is CASSGDNTDTQYF. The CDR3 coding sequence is TGTGCCAGCAGTGGGGACAACACAGATACGCAGTATTTT.

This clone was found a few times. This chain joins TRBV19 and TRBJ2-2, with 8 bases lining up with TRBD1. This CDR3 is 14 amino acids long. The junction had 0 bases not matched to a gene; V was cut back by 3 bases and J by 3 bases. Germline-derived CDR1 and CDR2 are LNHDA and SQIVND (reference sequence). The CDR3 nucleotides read TGTGCCAGTAGTATGACAGGGGACACCGGGGAGCTGTTTTTT. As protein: CASSMTGDTGELFF. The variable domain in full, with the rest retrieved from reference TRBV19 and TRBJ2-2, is DGGITQSPKYLFRKEGQNVTLSCEQNLNHDAMYWYRQDPGQGLRLIYYSQIVNDFQKGDIAEGYSVSREKKESFPLTVTSAQKNPTAFYLCASSMTGDTGELFFGEGSRLTVL.

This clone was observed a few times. The DNA for the CDR3 is TGTGCCAGCAGTTCACAGGGGGGCACTGAAGCTTTCTTT. The encoded protein is CASSSQGGTEAFF. V gene TRBV6-6 combines with J gene TRBJ1-1, with 8 bases aligning to TRBD1. From germline, CDR1 is MNHNY and CDR2 SVGAGI (reference sequence). This CDR3 spans 13 amino acids. The J segment lost 4 bases and the V segment lost 4 bases, leaving 2 bases of the junction unmatched.

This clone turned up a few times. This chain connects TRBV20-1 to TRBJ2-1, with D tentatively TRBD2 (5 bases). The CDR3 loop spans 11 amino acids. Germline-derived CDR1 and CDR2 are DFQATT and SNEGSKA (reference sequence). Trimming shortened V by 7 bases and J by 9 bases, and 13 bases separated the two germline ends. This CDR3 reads CSGARLLEQFF. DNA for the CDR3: TGCAGTGGAGCCCGACTACTTGAGCAGTTCTTC.

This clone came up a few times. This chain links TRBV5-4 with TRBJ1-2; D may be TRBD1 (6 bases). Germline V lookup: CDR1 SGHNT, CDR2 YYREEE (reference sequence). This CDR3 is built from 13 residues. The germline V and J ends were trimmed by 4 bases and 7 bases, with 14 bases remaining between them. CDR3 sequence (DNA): TGTGCCAGCAGCCCTCAGGGGTCTGGTGGCTACACCTTC. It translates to CASSPQGSGGYTF.

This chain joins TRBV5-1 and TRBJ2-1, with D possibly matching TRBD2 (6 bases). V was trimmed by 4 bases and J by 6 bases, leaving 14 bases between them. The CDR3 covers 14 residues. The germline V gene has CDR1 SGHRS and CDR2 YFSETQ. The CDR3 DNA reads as TGCGCCAGCAGCCCCATGACTAGTCCCAATGAGCAGTTCTTC. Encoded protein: CASSPMTSPNEQFF.

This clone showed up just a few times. The CDR3 spells CAWSPLLAGAYEQYF. DNA of the CDR3: TGTGCCTGGAGTCCACTCCTAGCGGGAGCCTACGAGCAGTACTTC. The gene calls are TRBV30 and TRBJ2-7; 10 bases are shared with TRBD2. The CDR3 is made up of 15 amino acids. Germline assignment: CDR1 GTSNPN and CDR2 SVGIG (reference sequence). J gave up 2 bases and V 2 bases, and 6 bases lay outside the gene matches.

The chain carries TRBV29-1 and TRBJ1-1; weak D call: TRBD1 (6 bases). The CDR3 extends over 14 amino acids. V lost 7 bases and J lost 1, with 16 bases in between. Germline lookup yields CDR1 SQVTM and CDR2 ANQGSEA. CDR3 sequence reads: CSAARGGRNTEAFF. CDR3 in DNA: TGCAGCGCCGCGCGAGGGGGTCGGAACACTGAAGCTTTCTTT.

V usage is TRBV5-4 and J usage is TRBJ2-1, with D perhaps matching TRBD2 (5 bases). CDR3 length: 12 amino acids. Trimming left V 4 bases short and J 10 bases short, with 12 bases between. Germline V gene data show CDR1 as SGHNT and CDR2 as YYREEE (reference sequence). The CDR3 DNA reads TGTGCCAGCAGCCCGCAGCGGCTGGAGCAGTTCTTC. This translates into CASSPQRLEQFF.

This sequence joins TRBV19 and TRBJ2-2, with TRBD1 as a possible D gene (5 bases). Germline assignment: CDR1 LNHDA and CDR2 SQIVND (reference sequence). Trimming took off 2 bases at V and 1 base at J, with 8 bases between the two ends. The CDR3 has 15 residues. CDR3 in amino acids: CASSIPRVNTGELFF. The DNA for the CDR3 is TGTGCCAGTAGTATACCCAGGGTGAACACCGGGGAGCTGTTTTTT. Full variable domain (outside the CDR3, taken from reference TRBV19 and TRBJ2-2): DGGITQSPKYLFRKEGQNVTLSCEQNLNHDAMYWYRQDPGQGLRLIYYSQIVNDFQKGDIAEGYSVSREKKESFPLTVTSAQKNPTAFYLCASSIPRVNTGELFFGEGSRLTVL.

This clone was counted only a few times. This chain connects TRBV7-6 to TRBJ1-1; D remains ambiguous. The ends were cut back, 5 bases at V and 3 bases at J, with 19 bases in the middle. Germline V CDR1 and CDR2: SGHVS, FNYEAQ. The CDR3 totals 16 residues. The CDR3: CASSTSYGLGHTEAFF. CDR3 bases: TGTGCCAGCAGCACTAGCTACGGATTAGGTCACACTGAAGCTTTCTTT.

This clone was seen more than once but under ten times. The DNA of the CDR3 is TGTGCCAGCAGCTTAGAACAGGGCACTGAAGCTTTCTTT. Translating gives CASSLEQGTEAFF. The gene calls are TRBV7-9 and TRBJ1-1; D might be TRBD1 (6 bases). The germline V gene has CDR1 SEHNR and CDR2 FQNEAQ (reference sequence). V lost 1 base, J lost 4 bases, and 7 bases lay in between. The CDR3 is made up of 13 amino acids.